Sequencing of this T cell receptor (beta chain) was carried out in a study of identical twins. V dropped 2 bases and J dropped 0 bases, with 7 bases sitting between them. This CDR3 region has 15 residues. CDR1 is MNHNS and CDR2 is SASEGT in the germline V gene. In its sample, this clonotype was seen a few times. Its antigen is still unknown. Regarding the study as a whole: The authors drew conclusions from cross-sectional statistical analysis rather than following the same donors. Cord blood beta clonotypes that were abundant carried fewer insertions, and memory repertoires showed no such trend.

Each cDNA held unique molecular identifiers, and template switching gave it a universal primer site. TCRdb reprocessed the 5' RACE reads with MiXCR, giving one entry per CDR3 protein. The sample shows 400,000 or so distinct CDR3 sequences, approximately 9.1% of them seen only once. Sequenced material: naive T cells sorted from blood. The receptor was isolated from a woman between 45 and 60 years old in good health. The chain recombines TRBV6-1 with TRBJ2-2; TRBD2 might be the D (5 bases). In DNA form, the CDR3 reads TGTGCCAGCAGTGAATTGGGAGCGAACACCGGGGAGCTGTTTTTT. It encodes CASSELGANTGELFF.